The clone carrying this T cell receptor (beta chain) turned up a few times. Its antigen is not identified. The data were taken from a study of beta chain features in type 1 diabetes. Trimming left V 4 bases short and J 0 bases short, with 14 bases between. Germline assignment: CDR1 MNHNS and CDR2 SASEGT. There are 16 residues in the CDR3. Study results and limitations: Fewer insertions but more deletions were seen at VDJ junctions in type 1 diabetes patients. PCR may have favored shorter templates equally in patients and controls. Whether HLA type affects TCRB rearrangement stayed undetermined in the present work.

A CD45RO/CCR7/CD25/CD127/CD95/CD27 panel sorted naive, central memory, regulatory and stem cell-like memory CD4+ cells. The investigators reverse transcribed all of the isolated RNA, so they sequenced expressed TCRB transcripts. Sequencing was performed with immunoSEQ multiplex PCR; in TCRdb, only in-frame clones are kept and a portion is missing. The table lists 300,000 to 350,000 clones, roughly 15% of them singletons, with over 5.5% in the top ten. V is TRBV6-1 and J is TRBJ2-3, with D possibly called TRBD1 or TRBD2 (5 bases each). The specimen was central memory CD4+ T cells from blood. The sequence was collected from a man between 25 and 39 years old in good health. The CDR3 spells CASSVKGTPSTDTQYF. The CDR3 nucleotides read TGTGCCAGCAGTGTTAAGGGGACGCCGAGCACAGATACGCAGTATTTT.